This T cell receptor beta chain is from a study of blood T cells in healthy people across ages. Whole-study results and caveats: Long-lived donors carried more naive CD4+ cells and greater diversity than aged donors. Percentage of naive T cells showed a strong correlation with TCR beta diversity.

A sample-barcoded 5' primer and a J-beta primer mix were used in a second PCR of roughly 7 to 12 cycles. TCRdb ran MiXCR on the 5' RACE reads and lists one entry per CDR3 protein. The sample shows approximately 290,000 distinct CDR3 sequences, around 29% of them seen only once. The CDR3 is 12 amino acids. The V end was cut by 0 bases, the J end by 4 bases, with 3 bases between. CDR1 MGHRA and CDR2 YSYEKL come from the germline V gene. This clonotype occurred many times. Its antigen is not known. This receptor was obtained from a woman in her 70s in good health. The specimen was blood. The rearrangement links TRBV4-1 to TRBJ2-5; the D is unclear. CDR3 DNA: TGCGCCAGCAGCCAAGATTTAGAGACCCAGTACTTC. Residues: CASSQDLETQYF.